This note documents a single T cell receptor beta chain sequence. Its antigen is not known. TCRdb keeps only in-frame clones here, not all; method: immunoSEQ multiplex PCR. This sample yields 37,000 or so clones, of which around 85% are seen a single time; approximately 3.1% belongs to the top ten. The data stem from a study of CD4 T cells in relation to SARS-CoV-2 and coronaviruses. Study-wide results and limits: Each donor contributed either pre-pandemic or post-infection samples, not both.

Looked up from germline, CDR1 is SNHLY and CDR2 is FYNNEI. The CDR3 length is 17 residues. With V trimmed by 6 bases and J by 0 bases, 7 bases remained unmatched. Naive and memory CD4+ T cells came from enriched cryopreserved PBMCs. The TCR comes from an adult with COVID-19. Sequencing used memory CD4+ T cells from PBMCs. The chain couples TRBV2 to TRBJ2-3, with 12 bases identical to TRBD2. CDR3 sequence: CASRGLAGGTSTDTQYF. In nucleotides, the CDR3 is TGTGCCAGCAGGGGGCTAGCGGGGGGGACTAGCACAGATACGCAGTATTTT.